This is a list of T cell receptor beta chains from one sample in a study of CD8 T cells in ankylosing spondylitis. TCRdb re-called the 5' RACE reads with MiXCR, one entry per CDR3 protein. The data hold 700,000 to 1,000,000 distinct CDR3 sequences, with 12% observed a single time. The sequencing sample was made of blood, either unsorted or a sorted T cell fraction (not recorded which). These receptors originate from a male donor with ankylosing spondylitis. Each CDR3 is given with its conserved first and last residue. The D gene is left open where the match is weak. Size is stated for part of the rows, as once, few or many counts, or as a class when the clone is expanded.

V gene: TRBV7-2
CDR3 length: 15
D gene: TRBD2
clone size: many
J gene: TRBJ2-7
CDR3 DNA: TGTGCCAGCAGCTCCTCTAGCGGGATGAGGTACGAGCAGTACTTC
CDR3 protein: CASSSSSGMRYEQYF

V gene: TRBV7-2
CDR3 length: 12
D gene: -
clone size: -
J gene: TRBJ2-3
CDR3 DNA: TGTGCCAGCAGTCGGACCAGAGGGACGCAGTATTTT
CDR3 protein: CASSRTRGTQYF

V gene: TRBV6-1
CDR3 length: 15
D gene: TRBD1
clone size: -
J gene: TRBJ1-4
CDR3 DNA: TGTGCCAGCAGAGCGACAGGGGGCGCGAATGAAAAACTGTTTTTT
CDR3 protein: CASRATGGANEKLFF

V gene: TRBV7-2
CDR3 length: 17
D gene: -
clone size: few
J gene: TRBJ2-1
CDR3 DNA: TGTGCCAGCAGCTTACGCCGTGGGTGGGAGTCGGGCAATGAGCAGTTCTTC
CDR3 protein: CASSLRRGWESGNEQFF

V gene: TRBV4-1
CDR3 length: 17
D gene: TRBD1
clone size: few
J gene: TRBJ1-5
CDR3 DNA: TGCGCCAGCAGCCAAGTACCCGGGACAGGGGGCAATCAGCCCCAGCATTTT
CDR3 protein: CASSQVPGTGGNQPQHF

V gene: TRBV20-1
CDR3 length: 13
D gene: TRBD2
clone size: -
J gene: TRBJ2-3
CDR3 DNA: TGCAGTGCCCGGGACTACAGCACAGATACGCAGTATTTT
CDR3 protein: CSARDYSTDTQYF

V gene: TRBV5-1
CDR3 length: 14
D gene: -
clone size: -
J gene: TRBJ2-5
CDR3 DNA: TGCGCCAGCAGCTTCCGGGAACCACAAGAGACCCAGTACTTC
CDR3 protein: CASSFREPQETQYF

V gene: TRBV5-1
CDR3 length: 12
D gene: -
clone size: -
J gene: TRBJ2-5
CDR3 DNA: TGCGCCAGCAGCTGGCAATCCGAGACCCAGTACTTC
CDR3 protein: CASSWQSETQYF

V gene: TRBV30
CDR3 length: 11
D gene: -
clone size: few
J gene: TRBJ2-3
CDR3 DNA: TGTGCCTGGAGTGTTCAAAATACGCAGTATTTT
CDR3 protein: CAWSVQNTQYF

V gene: TRBV10-3
CDR3 length: 16
D gene: -
clone size: many
J gene: TRBJ1-3
CDR3 DNA: TGTGCCATCAGTGAGTCGCGGCAGGGCTCTGGAAACACCATATATTTT
CDR3 protein: CAISESRQGSGNTIYF

V gene: TRBV20-1
CDR3 length: 17
D gene: -
clone size: -
J gene: TRBJ2-3
CDR3 DNA: TGCAGTGCCGAAGGACAGGCGGGACGATTTTTCACAGATACGCAGTATTTT
CDR3 protein: CSAEGQAGRFFTDTQYF

V gene: TRBV7-2
CDR3 length: 16
D gene: TRBD1
clone size: few
J gene: TRBJ1-2
CDR3 DNA: TGTGCCAGCAGCTTAGCGGGCACGAGGGGGCAAGGTGGCTACACCTTC
CDR3 protein: CASSLAGTRGQGGYTF

V gene: TRBV5-1
CDR3 length: 14
D gene: -
clone size: few
J gene: TRBJ2-5
CDR3 DNA: TGCGCCAGCAGCTTGGAACGACCCCTGGAGACCCAGTACTTC
CDR3 protein: CASSLERPLETQYF

V gene: TRBV7-2
CDR3 length: 14
D gene: -
clone size: many
J gene: TRBJ2-5
CDR3 DNA: TGTGCCAGCAGCTTAGCCACAGTACAAGAGACCCAGTACTTC
CDR3 protein: CASSLATVQETQYF

V gene: TRBV20-1
CDR3 length: 14
D gene: -
clone size: many
J gene: TRBJ2-1
CDR3 DNA: TGCAGTGCTAGATCTAGCTTAGAGATGAATGAGCAGTTCTTC
CDR3 protein: CSARSSLEMNEQFF

V gene: TRBV4-2
CDR3 length: 18
D gene: -
clone size: few
J gene: TRBJ2-1
CDR3 DNA: TGTGCCAGCAGCCAAGATAGGGGGATTCGGAGCTCCTACAATGAGCAGTTCTTC
CDR3 protein: CASSQDRGIRSSYNEQFF

V gene: TRBV14
CDR3 length: 14
D gene: -
clone size: -
J gene: TRBJ2-7
CDR3 DNA: TGTGCCAGCAGCCAAGATATTCTCACGGCATCTCAGTACTTC
CDR3 protein: CASSQDILTASQYF

V gene: TRBV29-1
CDR3 length: 14
D gene: TRBD1
clone size: -
J gene: TRBJ2-3
CDR3 DNA: TGCAGCGGAGGACAGGGATACAGCACAGATACGCAGTATTTT
CDR3 protein: CSGGQGYSTDTQYF

V gene: TRBV7-2
CDR3 length: 14
D gene: -
clone size: many
J gene: TRBJ1-6
CDR3 DNA: TGTGCCAGCAGCCCCTTCTCGAGGGATTCACCCCTCCACTTT
CDR3 protein: CASSPFSRDSPLHF

V gene: TRBV27
CDR3 length: 15
D gene: -
clone size: few
J gene: TRBJ1-5
CDR3 DNA: TGTGCCAGCAGTTTACTACAGGGAGGGGAGCAGCCCCAGCATTTT
CDR3 protein: CASSLLQGGEQPQHF

V gene: TRBV6-1
CDR3 length: 16
D gene: -
clone size: -
J gene: TRBJ2-3
CDR3 DNA: TGTGCCATCTCATGGATCCGACTCTCGAGCACAGATACGCAGTATTTT
CDR3 protein: CAISWIRLSSTDTQYF

V gene: TRBV4-2
CDR3 length: 11
D gene: -
clone size: few
J gene: TRBJ2-3
CDR3 DNA: TGTGCCAGCAGCCAACGGTCTGGGCTTCATTTT
CDR3 protein: CASSQRSGLHF

V gene: TRBV20-1
CDR3 length: 13
D gene: -
clone size: few
J gene: TRBJ1-4
CDR3 DNA: TGCAGTGCTAGTAAAGGAATTAATGAAAAACTGTTTTTT
CDR3 protein: CSASKGINEKLFF

V gene: TRBV27
CDR3 length: 14
D gene: TRBD1
clone size: many
J gene: TRBJ1-3
CDR3 DNA: TGTGCCAGCAGCCGTACAGGGGCTGGAAACACCATATATTTT
CDR3 protein: CASSRTGAGNTIYF

V gene: TRBV7-2
CDR3 length: 15
D gene: TRBD1
clone size: few
J gene: TRBJ1-5
CDR3 DNA: TGTGCCAGCAGCTTTCGACAGGGATGGAATCAGCCCCAGCATTTT
CDR3 protein: CASSFRQGWNQPQHF

V gene: TRBV6-5
CDR3 length: 15
D gene: -
clone size: -
J gene: TRBJ1-1
CDR3 DNA: TGTGCCAGCAGTTACGATGGGGCGGTAGGGGCTGAAGCTTTCTTT
CDR3 protein: CASSYDGAVGAEAFF

V gene: TRBV6-5
CDR3 length: 16
D gene: -
clone size: -
J gene: TRBJ1-6
CDR3 DNA: TGTGCCAGCAGTTACTCGGGCAGCTGGGGTAATTCACCCCTCCACTTT
CDR3 protein: CASSYSGSWGNSPLHF

V gene: TRBV9
CDR3 length: 14
D gene: -
clone size: -
J gene: TRBJ2-7
CDR3 DNA: TGTGCCAGCAGCGTAATGTCGAACTCCTACGAGCAGTACTTC
CDR3 protein: CASSVMSNSYEQYF

V gene: TRBV20-1
CDR3 length: 13
D gene: -
clone size: once
J gene: TRBJ2-3
CDR3 DNA: TGCAGTACGGAGCGGACTAGCACAGATACGCAGTATTTT
CDR3 protein: CSTERTSTDTQYF

V gene: TRBV12-3/TRBV12-4
CDR3 length: 14
D gene: -
clone size: few
J gene: TRBJ1-5
CDR3 DNA: TGTGCCAGCAGTCCCGAAGGGAGGGATCAGCCCCAGCATTTT
CDR3 protein: CASSPEGRDQPQHF

V gene: TRBV7-2
CDR3 length: 15
D gene: TRBD2
clone size: many
J gene: TRBJ2-3
CDR3 DNA: TGTGCCAGCAGCTCAGCGGGGGCCGACACAGATACGCAGTATTTT
CDR3 protein: CASSSAGADTDTQYF

V gene: TRBV6-5
CDR3 length: 13
D gene: TRBD1
clone size: few
J gene: TRBJ2-5
CDR3 DNA: TGTGCCAGCAGTTGGGACAGGGTAGAGACCCAGTACTTC
CDR3 protein: CASSWDRVETQYF

V gene: TRBV11-2
CDR3 length: 16
D gene: -
clone size: -
J gene: TRBJ2-2
CDR3 DNA: TGTGCCAGCAGCCTCCGGACAGCTTCGAACACCGGGGAGCTGTTTTTT
CDR3 protein: CASSLRTASNTGELFF

V gene: TRBV7-9
CDR3 length: 15
D gene: -
clone size: many
J gene: TRBJ2-7
CDR3 DNA: TGTGCCAGCAGCGGCCGGGACTCAATAAGGAACGAGCAGTACTTC
CDR3 protein: CASSGRDSIRNEQYF

V gene: TRBV20-1
CDR3 length: 13
D gene: TRBD2
clone size: few
J gene: TRBJ2-5
CDR3 DNA: TGCAGTGCTAGAGATAGCGGGAGGGAGACCCAGTACTTC
CDR3 protein: CSARDSGRETQYF

V gene: TRBV20-1
CDR3 length: 14
D gene: TRBD2
clone size: many
J gene: TRBJ2-1
CDR3 DNA: TGCAGTGCGGTAGCGGGAGACCTCTACAATGAGCAGTTCTTC
CDR3 protein: CSAVAGDLYNEQFF

V gene: TRBV20-1
CDR3 length: 12
D gene: -
clone size: -
J gene: TRBJ2-3
CDR3 DNA: TGCAGTGCTAGCGGGGGCTCAGATACGCAGTATTTT
CDR3 protein: CSASGGSDTQYF

V gene: TRBV6-4
CDR3 length: 17
D gene: TRBD1
clone size: -
J gene: TRBJ1-5
CDR3 DNA: TGTGCCAGCAGTGAGAACCCCGGGGGACAGTCAAATCAGCCCCAGCATTTT
CDR3 protein: CASSENPGGQSNQPQHF

V gene: TRBV24-1
CDR3 length: 16
D gene: TRBD2
clone size: many
J gene: TRBJ2-1
CDR3 DNA: TGTGCCACCAGTGACCCCCGTAGCGGGAGTCGCAATGAGCAGTTCTTC
CDR3 protein: CATSDPRSGSRNEQFF

V gene: TRBV29-1
CDR3 length: 12
D gene: TRBD1
clone size: many
J gene: TRBJ2-7
CDR3 DNA: TGCAGCGTGGGACAGTCATACTACGAGCAGTACTTC
CDR3 protein: CSVGQSYYEQYF

V gene: TRBV25-1
CDR3 length: 15
D gene: -
clone size: few
J gene: TRBJ1-4
CDR3 DNA: TGTGCCAGCAGGGAACGTGTGGCAATCAATGAAAAACTGTTTTTT
CDR3 protein: CASRERVAINEKLFF

V gene: TRBV5-1
CDR3 length: 15
D gene: -
clone size: few
J gene: TRBJ1-2
CDR3 DNA: TGCGCCAGCAGCCCCTTCCTGGAGGTGGCGGATGGCTACACCTTC
CDR3 protein: CASSPFLEVADGYTF

V gene: TRBV20-1
CDR3 length: 15
D gene: -
clone size: few
J gene: TRBJ1-1
CDR3 DNA: TGCAGTGCTAGAGATGCCCACAGGATTGGAGCTGAAGCTTTCTTT
CDR3 protein: CSARDAHRIGAEAFF

V gene: TRBV7-3
CDR3 length: 20
D gene: TRBD1
clone size: -
J gene: TRBJ2-2
CDR3 DNA: TGTGCCAGCAGCTTATATTCGGCAGGGGGCCTCCGAGACATCGCCGGGGAGCTGTTTTTT
CDR3 protein: CASSLYSAGGLRDIAGELFF

V gene: TRBV5-1
CDR3 length: 15
D gene: -
clone size: few
J gene: TRBJ1-1
CDR3 DNA: TGCGCCAGCAGCTTCTTGGGTAGGGGTGGCACTGAAGCTTTCTTT
CDR3 protein: CASSFLGRGGTEAFF

V gene: TRBV18
CDR3 length: 17
D gene: -
clone size: -
J gene: TRBJ2-6
CDR3 DNA: TGTGCCAGCTCACCGTCCGGGGGTTCCTCTGGGGCCAACGTCCTGACTTTC
CDR3 protein: CASSPSGGSSGANVLTF

V gene: TRBV9
CDR3 length: 13
D gene: -
clone size: -
J gene: TRBJ1-1
CDR3 DNA: TGTGCCAGCAGCGTAGTAATGGGTACTGAAGCTTTCTTT
CDR3 protein: CASSVVMGTEAFF

V gene: TRBV4-3
CDR3 length: 17
D gene: TRBD2
clone size: few
J gene: TRBJ2-7
CDR3 DNA: TGCGCCAGCAGCCGAGAATTAGCGGGGGCCCTCTCCTACGAGCAGTACTTC
CDR3 protein: CASSRELAGALSYEQYF

V gene: TRBV20-1
CDR3 length: 16
D gene: -
clone size: few
J gene: TRBJ1-3
CDR3 DNA: TGCAGTGCTAGAGATCTGAGAGGTTCTTCTGGAAACACCATATATTTT
CDR3 protein: CSARDLRGSSGNTIYF

V gene: TRBV20-1
CDR3 length: 12
D gene: TRBD1
clone size: -
J gene: TRBJ1-1
CDR3 DNA: TGCAGTGCTAGAGTAGGGGGCAGGGAAGCTTTCTTT
CDR3 protein: CSARVGGREAFF

V gene: TRBV7-9
CDR3 length: 13
D gene: -
clone size: many
J gene: TRBJ1-1
CDR3 DNA: TGTGCCAGCAGCGCCGAAGGGGGCACTGAAGCTTTCTTT
CDR3 protein: CASSAEGGTEAFF

V gene: TRBV7-2
CDR3 length: 17
D gene: TRBD2
clone size: few
J gene: TRBJ2-7
CDR3 DNA: TGTGCCAGCAGCAGCTCTCTTCTAGCGGGCCGCTCCTACGAGCAGTACTTC
CDR3 protein: CASSSSLLAGRSYEQYF

V gene: TRBV7-3
CDR3 length: 18
D gene: TRBD2
clone size: -
J gene: TRBJ2-7
CDR3 DNA: TGTGCCAGCAGCCCGGCGGTCGGGGAGCGGGGGGTCTCCTACGAGCAGTACTTC
CDR3 protein: CASSPAVGERGVSYEQYF

V gene: TRBV7-6
CDR3 length: 14
D gene: -
clone size: few
J gene: TRBJ2-2
CDR3 DNA: TGTGCCAGCAGCTTAGCGGCTCGGACCGGGGAGCTGTTTTTT
CDR3 protein: CASSLAARTGELFF

V gene: TRBV20-1
CDR3 length: 14
D gene: -
clone size: -
J gene: TRBJ2-3
CDR3 DNA: TGCAGTGCTAGAGATGGAAGGGCGGCAGATACGCAGTATTTT
CDR3 protein: CSARDGRAADTQYF

V gene: TRBV7-2
CDR3 length: 14
D gene: -
clone size: many
J gene: TRBJ2-1
CDR3 DNA: TGTGCCAGCAGCCAGGGACTGACGTACAATGAGCAGTTCTTC
CDR3 protein: CASSQGLTYNEQFF